This TCR beta chain was retrieved from a study of Tregs in tolerant kidney transplant recipients. General study points: Biological reproducibility was not directly addressed, but technical replication error appeared minimal.

CD4+CD25+CD127- Tregs, CD4+CD25- non-Tregs, CD4 and CD8 cells were sorted. Concerning this clone itself: Its antigen is unidentified.

Measured with immunoSEQ multiplex PCR; TCRdb has only the in-frame clones, and not every one. This sample has around 120,000 clones, with 85% to 95% found just once. This CDR3 contains 16 residues. The V gene lost 3 bases and the J gene lost 0 bases, with 11 bases spanning the gap. Per the germline V gene, CDR1 is LNHDA and CDR2 is SQIVND (reference sequence). The TCR comes from a human donor in good health. The chain employs TRBV19 and TRBJ1-4, with a weak D call TRBD1 (5 bases). The specimen sequenced was CD4+ T cells from blood. The DNA for the CDR3 is TGTGCCAGTAGTATCGGGGCCCTCGCAACTAATGAAAAACTGTTTTTT. As protein: CASSIGALATNEKLFF.